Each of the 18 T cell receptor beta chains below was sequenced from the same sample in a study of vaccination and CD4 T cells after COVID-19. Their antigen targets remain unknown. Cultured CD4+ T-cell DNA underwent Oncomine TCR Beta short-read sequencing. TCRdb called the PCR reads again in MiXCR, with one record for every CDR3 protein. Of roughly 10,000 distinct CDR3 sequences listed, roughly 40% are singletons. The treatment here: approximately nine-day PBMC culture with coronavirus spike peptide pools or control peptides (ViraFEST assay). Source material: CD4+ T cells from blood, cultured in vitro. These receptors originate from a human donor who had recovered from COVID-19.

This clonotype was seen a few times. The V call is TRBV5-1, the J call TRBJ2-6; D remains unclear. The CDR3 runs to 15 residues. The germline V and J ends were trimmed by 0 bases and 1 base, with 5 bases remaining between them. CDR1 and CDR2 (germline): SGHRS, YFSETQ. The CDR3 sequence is CASSLEGSGANVLTF. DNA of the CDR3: TGCGCCAGCAGCTTGGAAGGGTCTGGGGCCAACGTCCTGACTTTC.

CDR3 sequence: CASSQDGLYQPQHF. For the CDR3, the DNA is TGCGCCAGCAGCCAAGATGGACTTTATCAGCCCCAGCATTTT. The chain joins TRBV4-1 to TRBJ1-5; D remains ambiguous. Trimming took 0 bases from V and 5 from J, leaving 8 bases between them. Germline CDR1 is MGHRA and CDR2 is YSYEKL. The CDR3 has 14 amino acids.

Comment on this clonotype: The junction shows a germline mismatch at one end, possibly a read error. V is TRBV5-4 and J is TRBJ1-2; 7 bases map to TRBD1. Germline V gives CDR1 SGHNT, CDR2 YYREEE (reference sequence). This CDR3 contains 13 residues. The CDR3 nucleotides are TGTGCCAGCAGCTTGGCAGGGGGGAATGGCCACACCTTC. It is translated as CASSLAGGNGHTF.

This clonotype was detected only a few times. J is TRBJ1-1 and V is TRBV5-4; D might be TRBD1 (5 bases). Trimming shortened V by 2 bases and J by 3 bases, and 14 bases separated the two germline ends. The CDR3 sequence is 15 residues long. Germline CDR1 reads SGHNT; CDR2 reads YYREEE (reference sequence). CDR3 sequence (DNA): TGTGCCAGCAGCTTAGGGGCAGGGTTAGACACTGAAGCTTTCTTT. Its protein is CASSLGAGLDTEAFF.

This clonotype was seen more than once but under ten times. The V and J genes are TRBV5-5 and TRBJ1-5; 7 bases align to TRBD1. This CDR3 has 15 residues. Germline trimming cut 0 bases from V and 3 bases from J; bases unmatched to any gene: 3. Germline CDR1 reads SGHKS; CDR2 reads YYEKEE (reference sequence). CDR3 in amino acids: CASSLGQGVNQPQHF. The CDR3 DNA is TGTGCCAGCAGCTTGGGTCAGGGGGTCAATCAGCCCCAGCATTTT. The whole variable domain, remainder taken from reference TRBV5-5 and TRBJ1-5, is DAGVTQSPTHLIKTRGQQVTLRCSPISGHKSVSWYQQVLGQGPQFIFQYYEKEERGRGNFPDRFSARQFPNYSSELNVNALLLGDSALYLCASSLGQGVNQPQHFGDGTRLSIL.

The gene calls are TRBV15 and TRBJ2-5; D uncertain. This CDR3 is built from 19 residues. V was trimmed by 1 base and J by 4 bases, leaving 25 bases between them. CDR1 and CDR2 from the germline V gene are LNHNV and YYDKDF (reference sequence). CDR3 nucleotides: TGTGCCACCAGCAGAGTAAGGTTGGGTCGGTATTTTTCTAGAGAGACCCAGTACTTC. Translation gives CATSRVRLGRYFSRETQYF.

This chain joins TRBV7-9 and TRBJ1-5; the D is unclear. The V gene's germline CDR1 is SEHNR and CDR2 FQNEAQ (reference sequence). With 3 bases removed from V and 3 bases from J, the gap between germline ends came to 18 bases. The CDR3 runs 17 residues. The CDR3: CASSLGSLSGINQPQHF. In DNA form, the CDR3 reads TGTGCCAGCAGCTTGGGTTCCCTGTCTGGGATCAATCAGCCCCAGCATTTT.

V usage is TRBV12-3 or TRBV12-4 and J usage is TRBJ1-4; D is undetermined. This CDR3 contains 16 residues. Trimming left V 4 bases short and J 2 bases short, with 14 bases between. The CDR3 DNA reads TGTGCCAGCAGTTGGGAAGGCACGCGGACTAATGAAAAACTGTTTTTT. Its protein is CASSWEGTRTNEKLFF.

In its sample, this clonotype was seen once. The DNA of the CDR3 is TGCACCAGCAGCCAAGATGGAATCGACACGCAGTATTTT. The encoded protein is CTSSQDGIDTQYF. The chain recombines TRBV1 with TRBJ2-3. TRBV1 is annotated as a pseudogene. The CDR3 spans 13 residues.

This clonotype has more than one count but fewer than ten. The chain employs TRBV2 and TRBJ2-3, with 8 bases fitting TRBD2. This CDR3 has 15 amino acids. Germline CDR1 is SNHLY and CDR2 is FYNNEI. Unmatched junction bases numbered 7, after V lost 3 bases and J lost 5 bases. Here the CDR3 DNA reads TGTGCCAGCAGTGAGCCAGCGGGGGTGGGAGATACGCAGTATTTT. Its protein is CASSEPAGVGDTQYF.

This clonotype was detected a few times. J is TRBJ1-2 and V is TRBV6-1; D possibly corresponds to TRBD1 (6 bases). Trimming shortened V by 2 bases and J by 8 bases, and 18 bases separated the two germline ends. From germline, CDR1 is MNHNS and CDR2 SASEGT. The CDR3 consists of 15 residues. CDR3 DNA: TGTGCCAGCAGTGAACGGTTAAATTACAGGGACGGCTACACCTTC. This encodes CASSERLNYRDGYTF.

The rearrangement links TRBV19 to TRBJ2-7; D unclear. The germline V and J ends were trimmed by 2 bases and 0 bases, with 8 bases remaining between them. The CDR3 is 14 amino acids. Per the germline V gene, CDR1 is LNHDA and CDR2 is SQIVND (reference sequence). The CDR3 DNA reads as TGTGCCAGTAGTATATCCCTCTACTCCTACGAGCAGTACTTC. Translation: CASSISLYSYEQYF.

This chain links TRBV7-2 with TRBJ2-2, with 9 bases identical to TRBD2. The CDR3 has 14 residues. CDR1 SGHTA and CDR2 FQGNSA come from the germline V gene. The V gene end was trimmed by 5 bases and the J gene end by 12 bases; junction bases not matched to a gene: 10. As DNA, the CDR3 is TGTGCCAGCAGCGCTACTAGCGGGCCACGTAAGCTGTTTTTT. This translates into CASSATSGPRKLFF.

The CDR3 coding sequence is TGTGCCAGCAGCCCGGACAGTGAAGTTGCTGGCTACACCTTC. This sequence encodes CASSPDSEVAGYTF. This chain uses TRBV6-1 with TRBJ1-2; perhaps TRBD1 as D (6 bases). Germline CDR1 MNHNS, CDR2 SASEGT. Trimming pared 6 bases from V and 7 bases from J, leaving 18 bases between. This CDR3 has 14 amino acids.

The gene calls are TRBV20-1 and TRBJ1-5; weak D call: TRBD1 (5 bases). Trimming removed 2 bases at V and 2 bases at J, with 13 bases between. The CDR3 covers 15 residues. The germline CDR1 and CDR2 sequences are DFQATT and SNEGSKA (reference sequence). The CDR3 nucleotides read TGCAGTGCTAGACGCCGGGGCTCGGGCAATCAGCCCCAGCATTTT. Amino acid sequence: CSARRRGSGNQPQHF.

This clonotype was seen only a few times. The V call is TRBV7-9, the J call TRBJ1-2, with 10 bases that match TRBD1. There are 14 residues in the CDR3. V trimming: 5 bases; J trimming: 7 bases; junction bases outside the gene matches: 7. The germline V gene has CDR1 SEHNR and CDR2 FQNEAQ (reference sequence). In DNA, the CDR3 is TGTGCCAGCAGCGCGGGACAGGGGATCTTTGGCTACACCTTC. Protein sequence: CASSAGQGIFGYTF.

The CDR3, as DNA: TGTGCCAGCAGTGAAGGACAGGGAGGAGTAGTGGACTATGGCTACACCTTC. Encoded protein: CASSEGQGGVVDYGYTF. J is TRBJ1-2 and V is TRBV2; 7 bases are a match to TRBD1. Germline-derived CDR1 and CDR2 are SNHLY and FYNNEI. The V gene end was trimmed by 1 base and the J gene end by 3 bases; junction bases not matched to a gene: 11. The CDR3 contains 17 residues.

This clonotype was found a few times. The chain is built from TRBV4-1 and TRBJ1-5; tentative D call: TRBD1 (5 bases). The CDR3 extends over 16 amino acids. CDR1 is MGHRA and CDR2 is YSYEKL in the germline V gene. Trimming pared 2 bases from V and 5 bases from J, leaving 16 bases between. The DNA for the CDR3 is TGCGCCAGCAGCCAATCCGTCTTCCAGGGATATCAGCCCCAGCATTTT. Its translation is CASSQSVFQGYQPQHF.